This paragraph covers one T cell receptor (beta chain) sequence. The antigen remains undetermined. V was shortened by 0 bases and J by 4 bases, with 10 bases between the two germline ends. The CDR3 is 15 amino acids. The germline V gene encodes CDR1 LNHNV and CDR2 YYDKDF (reference sequence). Attachment of unique molecular identifiers to individual cDNA molecules was performed. TCRdb passed the 5' RACE reads through MiXCR, listing each CDR3 protein once. The data contain some 45,000 distinct CDR3 sequences, around 10% of them singletons. This specimen belongs to a study of early T cells in non-severe SARS-CoV-2 infection. About the study: Sequenced material consisted of bulk RNA (from unsorted whole blood), and chains were unpaired. General study results and limits: Matches to VDJdb favored anti-spike CD8 responses and missed private and CD4 specificities.

The V and J genes are TRBV15 and TRBJ2-1, with D possibly called TRBD1 or TRBD2 (6 bases each). The receptor comes from an adult who was a healthcare worker with PCR-confirmed SARS-CoV-2 infection or an uninfected control (not recorded which). The sample was whole blood, taken at baseline. CDR3 DNA: TGTGCCACCAGCAGAGAAACAGGGACTTACAATGAGCAGTTCTTC. It codes for CATSRETGTYNEQFF.